The entry below describes one TCR beta chain. The antigen is not known. Clones were read by immunoSEQ multiplex PCR, and TCRdb kept only the in-frame ones, dropping some. The sample consists of under 200,000 clones, approximately 90% of them appearing once. These data come from a study of T cell responses to AZD1222 COVID-19 vaccine. General study points: In a largely white British group with more females than males, clonal diversity was possibly underestimated.

The CDR3 length is 13 residues. The V end was cut by 0 bases, the J end by 5 bases, with 7 bases between. Germline CDR1 reads LNHNV; CDR2 reads YYDKDF (reference sequence). This sequence joins TRBV15 and TRBJ1-1; D uncertain. The receptor was isolated from an adult who received the AZD1222 COVID-19 vaccine. This sample comprised peripheral blood, obtained 28 days after the second AZD1222 dose. CDR3 nucleotide sequence: TGTGCCACCAGCAGAGATGGCAGAACTGAAGCTTTCTTT. Translation gives CATSRDGRTEAFF. The variable domain in full, with the rest retrieved from reference TRBV15 and TRBJ1-1, is DAMVIQNPRYQVTQFGKPVTLSCSQTLNHNVMYWYQQKSSQAPKLLFHYYDKDFNNEADTPDNFQSRRPNTSFCFLDIRSPGLGDTAMYLCATSRDGRTEAFFGQGTRLTVV.